The source of this TCR beta chain is a study of cytomegalovirus exposure and HLA in healthy donors (dated by TCRdb to 2016 to 2017). In the study overall: An earlier analysis of several hundred of the donors reported 250 to 300 Gb of sequence data and 120 million or so unique TCR beta sequences from about 200 million T cells. Around 300 gigabases of sequencing data and tens of millions of unique TCR sequences were included in an early release covering several hundred HLA-typed donors. The genetic ancestry cluster associated with self-reported Caucasian donors included roughly four fifths of the roughly 360 genotyped donors. The study was designed to test whether signatures of past pathogen exposure could be identified by cataloging public T cell receptors. The T cell repertoires of 666 subjects were profiled by immunosequencing and related to cytomegalovirus serostatus. A separate validation cohort of approximately 120 different subjects was used in addition to the approximately 700-subject first cohort. To predict cytomegalovirus infection status, the study combined high-throughput TCR immunosequencing, statistical association of individual TCRs with disease status, and machine learning. To study patterns of TCR occurrence, a later analysis re-analyzed previously published TCR beta repertoires from several hundred donors and added high-resolution HLA genotyping. Rather than drawing on any new phenotypic data, the later analysis identified candidate immune exposures from TCR beta sequences and the way those sequences occurred across donors. To decide whether each TCR beta V gene segment behaved as functional or pseudogenic, an earlier analysis of nearly 600 of the donors relied on high-throughput TCR beta sequencing. Donor age, sex, ethnicity and CMV serostatus were compiled alongside the repertoire data. Genome-wide SNP genotypes for about three fifths of the 666 donors were used in a later genetic analysis, which treated that subset as a discovery cohort. All discovery cohort repertoires had been generated using a single sequencing platform. HLA typing covered class I and class II loci at four-digit resolution. Typing coverage varied by locus: about 620-630 donors for A, B, C, DRB1 and DQB1; 522 for DQA1; approximately 610 for DPA1; 450 to 480 for DPB1. About five DR-DQ haplotypes were treated as single units for association and clustering because of strong linkage in the cohort. On average, roughly 240,000 unique TCR beta nucleotide sequences were sequenced per donor among several hundred genotyped donors of the cohort, with 15% to 20% of those sequences being non-productive. Broader findings and caveats from the paper: When HLA alleles, especially DR and DQ, strongly co-occurred, attributing TCR associations to individual alleles was difficult. Broadly in line with IMGT annotations, most TCR beta V segments showed up in productive rearrangements about 87% or about 30% of the time in an earlier analysis of 450 to 600 of the donors. The cohort was sequenced for TCR beta chains only, and without alpha or paired-chain data the features that could be detected were limited. Because counts were too low, roughly 17 rarely observed V segments, including chromosome 9 orphons, were left out of the earlier analysis of over 550 of the donors. Compared with equally common non-associated chains, HLA-associated TCR beta chains in a later analysis were more clonally expanded and had lower generation probabilities. An association between a missense DCLRE1C variant and V-gene and J-gene trimming of TCR beta chains was found in a later genetic analysis and replicated in an independent cohort. In both the original and validation cohorts, the classifier was reported to diagnose cytomegalovirus status with high specificity and sensitivity. A later analysis found that most CMV-associated TCR beta chains appeared HLA-restricted, with HLA associations seemingly driven largely by CMV exposure. A further reported finding was that TCR beta sequences accurately predicted the HLA-A and HLA-B alleles for most subjects in the first cohort. A cluster of highly shared sequence variants was judged likely to be a technical artifact of the sequencing pipeline. Correlated functional status among segregating V segments might be attributable to linkage disequilibrium, but an unknown experimental factor could not be ruled out. Because HLA typing was missing for some donors at each locus, association tests included only the typed subset. A later analysis associated 17,000 or so TCR beta sequences with specific HLA alleles at a false discovery rate of 0.05. In vitro tests confirmed that a few of the cytomegalovirus-associated TCR beta chains recognize cytomegalovirus antigens. Across donors, most TCR sequences were observed very rarely, whereas some public TCRs were present in many individuals. Presence/absence analyses assumed roughly uniform sequencing depth across donors, an assumption that may not hold. The authors suggested that the approach could potentially be generalized to other disease states and immunological phenotypes. For the cohort, immune exposure information was limited to CMV serostatus. The study gave a list of 150 to 200 TCR beta chains associated with cytomegalovirus. A later analysis reported that several top co-occurrence clusters appeared linked to parvovirus B19, influenza, CMV and Epstein-Barr virus. A later analysis found that TCR association rates varied across HLA loci, with DRB1 alleles showing the most associated TCRs and HLA-C alleles the fewest. According to a later genetic analysis, donors in an Asian-associated ancestry cluster had fewer N-insertions in productive TCRs than the approximately 670-donor mean.

In total, approximately 610 healthy bone marrow donors made up the cohort. At the time of sampling, every cohort member was nominally healthy, though immune exposures that went unrecorded were likely present. The donor was CMV seronegative and was included in the group of several hundred seronegative cohort members. A peripheral blood sample was provided by each donor, and peripheral blood mononuclear cells were used for TCR beta sequencing. Genomic DNA was extracted from the blood cell samples with the Qiagen DNeasy Blood Extraction Kit. Library creation used the immunoSEQ multiplex PCR assay. For the multiplex PCR, a mixture combining 60 forward primers for TCR Vbeta segments and 13 reverse primers for TCR Jbeta segments was used. The CDR3 region of rearranged TCR beta genes was amplified from genomic DNA by a multiplex PCR assay. The Illumina HiSeq System was used to sequence the amplified TCR beta libraries as 87-base-pair reads. Turning to the authors' computational methods: Across the 700 or so repertoires, a later analysis counted roughly 77 million unique TCR beta chains, 8.5 million to 12 million of which were shared by at least two donors. A nearest-neighbor algorithm error-corrected the raw reads and collapsed the reads into unique sequences, merging closely related sequences to remove PCR and sequencing errors. V, D and J gene segments were assigned by aligning CDR3 sequences to IMGT reference sequences. For a sequence to be retained, a match of at least six nucleotides was required to both a V gene segment and a J gene segment. A rearrangement counted as productive if the CDR3 had no stop codons and remained in frame with V and J, and every other rearrangement counted as non-productive. Following IMGT convention, CDR3 was defined as the stretch from the second conserved V-encoded cysteine up to the conserved J-encoded phenylalanine. In an earlier analysis of just under 600 of the donors, sequences lacking an unambiguous match to a single V gene segment were excluded. An earlier analysis of approximately 590 of the donors classified V segments as functional when productive rearrangements were above 56.7% and as segregating when the standard deviation between donors was above 5%. To diagnose cytomegalovirus status from the catalog of TCR beta chain sequences, a statistical classification framework was built. In a later analysis, V and J genes were assigned by comparing TCR nucleotide sequences against IMGT/GENE-DB human TR gene sequences. The TCRdist pipeline was used in a later analysis to assign CDR3 sequences and most-parsimonious VDJ recombination scenarios. In a later analysis, each TCR beta chain was defined by its CDR3 amino acid sequence together with its V-gene family, and reads without a unique V-gene family were excluded. A later analysis removed 500 to 600 highly shared, low-generation-probability nucleotide sequences to deal with suspected cross-contamination and a sequencing artifact. For each public chain, a later analysis derived a clonal expansion index from normalized ranks of inferred template counts within each repertoire. In a later analysis, generation probabilities were computed with a VDJ recombination model fitted to out-of-frame rearrangements, and the resulting probabilities were checked against IGoR. In a later analysis, hypergeometric tests were used to score TCR-TCR, TCR-HLA and TCR-CMV co-occurrence, with a repertoire-size bias correction applied to TCR pairs. In a later analysis, false discovery rates were estimated by permuting HLA or CMV assignments 20 times. In a later analysis, co-occurring TCRs were grouped using DBSCAN, and TCRdist sequence similarity was added for clustering within HLA-allele-positive subsets. Repertoires with fewer than 30,000 or more than 120,000 public chains were left out of co-occurrence clustering, as were a handful of repertoires with anomalous nucleotide sharing. Sourced from immuneACCESS, this table was stored by TCRdb with only in-frame sequences that have V and J called. A share of the clones is absent; for the studies checked, an unresolved V gene accounts for under half, and the remainder has no known explanation. V, J and clone size reflect that table, while D and trimming were determined from the DNA. Recorded for this sample are approximately 50,000 clones; 65% to 90% of them occurred a single time. Jointly, the top ten make up roughly 4% of the sample.

As for this clone: Its antigen is currently not known. No much larger clone exists at a distance of one base, and base qualities are not known.

The clonotype comes from a man under 40 in good health and CMV-seronegative. The sequenced sample was PBMCs.

The nucleotide sequence reads as follows: TGTGCCACCGAGCAGGGGGCATATAGCAATCAGCCCCAGCATTTT. This codes for CATEQGAYSNQPQHF. The V gene is TRBV15 and the J gene is TRBJ1-5, with 8 central nucleotides matching TRBD1. Looking up the germline V gene (reference sequence) yields CDR1 LNHNV and CDR2 YYDKDF. Germline trimming: 8 bases from V, 0 bases from J; junction bases outside gene matches: 6. The CDR3 contains 15 residues, cysteine and phenylalanine counted. Only CDR3 DNA is held: 45 bases, read in frame from base 1. Outside the CDR3, residues come from the reference TRBV15 and TRBJ1-5 proteins, so the full variable domain is: DAMVIQNPRYQVTQFGKPVTLSCSQTLNHNVMYWYQQKSSQAPKLLFHYYDKDFNNEADTPDNFQSRRPNTSFCFLDIRSPGLGDTAMYLCATEQGAYSNQPQHFGDGTRLSIL.